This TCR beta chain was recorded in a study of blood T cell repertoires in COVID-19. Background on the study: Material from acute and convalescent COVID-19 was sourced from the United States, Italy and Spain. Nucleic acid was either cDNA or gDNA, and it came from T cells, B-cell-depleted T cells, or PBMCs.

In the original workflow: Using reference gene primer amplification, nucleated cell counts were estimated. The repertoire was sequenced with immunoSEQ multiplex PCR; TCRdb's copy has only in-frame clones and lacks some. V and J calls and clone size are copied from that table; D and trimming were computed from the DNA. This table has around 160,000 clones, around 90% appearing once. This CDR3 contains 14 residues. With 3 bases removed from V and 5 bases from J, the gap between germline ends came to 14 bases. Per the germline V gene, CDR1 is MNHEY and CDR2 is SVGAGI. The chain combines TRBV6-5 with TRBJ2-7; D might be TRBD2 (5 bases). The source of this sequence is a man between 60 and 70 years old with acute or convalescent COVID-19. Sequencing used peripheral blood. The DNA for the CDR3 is TGTGCCAGCAGTTATGGCGGGCCCCGGGACGAGCAGTACTTC. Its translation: CASSYGGPRDEQYF.